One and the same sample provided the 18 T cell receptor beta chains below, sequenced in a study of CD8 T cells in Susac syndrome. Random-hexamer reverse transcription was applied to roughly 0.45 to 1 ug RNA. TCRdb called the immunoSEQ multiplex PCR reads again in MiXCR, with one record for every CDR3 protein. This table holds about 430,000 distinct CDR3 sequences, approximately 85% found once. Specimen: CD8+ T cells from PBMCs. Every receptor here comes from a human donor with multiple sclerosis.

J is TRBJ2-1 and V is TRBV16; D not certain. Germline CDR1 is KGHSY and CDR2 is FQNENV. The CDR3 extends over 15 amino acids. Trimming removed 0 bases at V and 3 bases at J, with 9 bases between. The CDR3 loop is CASSQSFSIYNEQFF. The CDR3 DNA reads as TGTGCCAGCAGCCAATCATTCAGTATCTACAATGAGCAGTTCTTC.

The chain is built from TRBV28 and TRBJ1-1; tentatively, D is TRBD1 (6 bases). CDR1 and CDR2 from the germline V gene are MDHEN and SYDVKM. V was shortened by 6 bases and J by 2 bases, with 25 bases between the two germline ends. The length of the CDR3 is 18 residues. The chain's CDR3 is CASSGFFRGGDLNTEAFF. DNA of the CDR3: TGTGCCAGCAGCGGTTTTTTTCGAGGGGGGGATCTAAACACTGAAGCTTTCTTT.

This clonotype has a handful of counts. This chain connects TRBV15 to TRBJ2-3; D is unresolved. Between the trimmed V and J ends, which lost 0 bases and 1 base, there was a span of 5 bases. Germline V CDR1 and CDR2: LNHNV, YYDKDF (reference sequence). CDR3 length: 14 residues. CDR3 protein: CATSRDGGTDTQYF. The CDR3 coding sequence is TGTGCCACCAGCAGAGATGGTGGCACAGATACGCAGTATTTT.

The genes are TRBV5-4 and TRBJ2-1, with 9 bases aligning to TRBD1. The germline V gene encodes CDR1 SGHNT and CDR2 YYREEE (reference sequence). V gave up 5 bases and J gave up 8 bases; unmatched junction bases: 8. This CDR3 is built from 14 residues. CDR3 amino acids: CASSYGQGIDEQFF. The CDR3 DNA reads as TGTGCCAGCAGTTATGGACAGGGGATCGATGAGCAGTTCTTC.

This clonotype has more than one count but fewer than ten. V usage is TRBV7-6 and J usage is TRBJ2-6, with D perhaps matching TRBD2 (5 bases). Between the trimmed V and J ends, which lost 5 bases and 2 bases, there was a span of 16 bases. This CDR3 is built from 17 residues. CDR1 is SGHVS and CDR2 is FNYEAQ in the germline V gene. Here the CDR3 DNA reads TGTGCCAGCAGCCCTCTCGACGGGGTCGCTGGGGCCAACGTCCTGACTTTC. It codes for CASSPLDGVAGANVLTF.

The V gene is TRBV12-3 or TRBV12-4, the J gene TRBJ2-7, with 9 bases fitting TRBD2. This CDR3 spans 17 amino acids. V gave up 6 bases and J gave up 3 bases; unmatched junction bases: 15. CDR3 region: CASSPTASREGVYEQYF. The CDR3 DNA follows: TGTGCCAGCAGCCCCACCGCCTCGCGGGAGGGCGTCTACGAGCAGTACTTC.

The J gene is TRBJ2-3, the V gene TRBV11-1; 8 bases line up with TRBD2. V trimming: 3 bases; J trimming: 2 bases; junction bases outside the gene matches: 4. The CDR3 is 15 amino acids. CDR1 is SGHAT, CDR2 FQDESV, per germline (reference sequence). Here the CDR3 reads CASSLGTSPTDTQYF. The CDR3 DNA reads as TGTGCCAGCAGCTTGGGGACTAGTCCCACAGATACGCAGTATTTT.

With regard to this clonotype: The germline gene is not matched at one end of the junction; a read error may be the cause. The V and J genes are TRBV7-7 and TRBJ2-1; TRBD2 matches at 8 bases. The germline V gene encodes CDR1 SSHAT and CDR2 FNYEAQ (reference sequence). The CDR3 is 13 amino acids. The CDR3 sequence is CASSLAGRDEQFF. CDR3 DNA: TGTGCTAGCAGCTTAGCGGGACGGGATGAGCAGTTCTTC.

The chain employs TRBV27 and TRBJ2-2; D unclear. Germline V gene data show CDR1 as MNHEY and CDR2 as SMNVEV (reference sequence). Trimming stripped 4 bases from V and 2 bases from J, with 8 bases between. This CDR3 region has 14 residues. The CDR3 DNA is TGTGCCAGCAGTTCATGGACCAACACCGGGGAGCTGTTTTTT. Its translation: CASSSWTNTGELFF.

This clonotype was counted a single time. This chain's CDR3 is CASSSPGQGAYTEAFF. The CDR3 DNA sequence: TGTGCCAGCAGTTCACCGGGACAGGGGGCTTATACTGAAGCTTTCTTT. V and J are TRBV27 and TRBJ1-1; 12 nucleotides line up with TRBD1. The CDR3 length is 16 residues. V gave up 4 bases and J gave up 5 bases; unmatched junction bases: 8. CDR1 is MNHEY, CDR2 SMNVEV, per germline (reference sequence).

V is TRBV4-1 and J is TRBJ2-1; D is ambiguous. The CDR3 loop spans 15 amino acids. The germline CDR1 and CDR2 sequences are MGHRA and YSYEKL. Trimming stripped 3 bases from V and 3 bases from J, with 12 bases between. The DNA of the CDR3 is TGCGCCAGCAGCCAGCACCGACTCAACTACAATGAGCAGTTCTTC. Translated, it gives CASSQHRLNYNEQFF.

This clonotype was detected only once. This CDR3 is CASRFPRPTPSSSYNSPLHF. CDR3 in DNA: TGTGCCAGCAGGTTCCCAAGGCCAACACCCTCGAGCTCCTATAATTCACCCCTCCACTTT. J is TRBJ1-6 and V is TRBV2; D unresolved. The CDR3 covers 20 residues. Germline CDR1 reads SNHLY; CDR2 reads FYNNEI. V lost 6 bases, J lost 0 bases, and 24 bases lay in between.

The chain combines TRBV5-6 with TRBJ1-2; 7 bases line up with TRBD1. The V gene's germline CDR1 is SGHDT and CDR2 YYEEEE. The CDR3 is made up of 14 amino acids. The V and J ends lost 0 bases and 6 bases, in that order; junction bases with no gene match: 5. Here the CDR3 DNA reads TGTGCCAGCAGCTTGGGAGGGGGCGCAAATGGCTACACCTTC. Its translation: CASSLGGGANGYTF. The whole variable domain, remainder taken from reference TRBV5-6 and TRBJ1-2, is DAGVTQSPTHLIKTRGQQVTLRCSPKSGHDTVSWYQQALGQGPQFIFQYYEEEERQRGNFPDRFSGHQFPNYSSELNVNALLLGDSALYLCASSLGGGANGYTFGSGTRLTVV.

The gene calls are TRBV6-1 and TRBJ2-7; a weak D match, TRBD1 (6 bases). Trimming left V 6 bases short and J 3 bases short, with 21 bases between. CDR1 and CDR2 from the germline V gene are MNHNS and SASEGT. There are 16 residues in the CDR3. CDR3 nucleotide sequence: TGTGCCAGCAGACTAACAGGGATACCGACCAACTACGAGCAGTACTTC. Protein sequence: CASRLTGIPTNYEQYF.

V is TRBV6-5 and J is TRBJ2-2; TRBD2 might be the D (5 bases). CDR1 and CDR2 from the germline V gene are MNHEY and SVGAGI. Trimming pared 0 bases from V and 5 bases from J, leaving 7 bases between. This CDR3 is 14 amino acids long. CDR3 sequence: CASSYSPGTGELFF. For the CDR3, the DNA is TGTGCCAGCAGTTACTCTCCGGGGACCGGGGAGCTGTTTTTT.

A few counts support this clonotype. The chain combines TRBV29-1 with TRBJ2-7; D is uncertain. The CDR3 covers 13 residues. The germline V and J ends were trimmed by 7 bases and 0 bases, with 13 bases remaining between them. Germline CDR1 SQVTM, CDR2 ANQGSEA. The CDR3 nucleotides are TGCAGCGCGTACGGGCAACCCTCCTACGAGCAGTACTTC. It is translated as CSAYGQPSYEQYF.

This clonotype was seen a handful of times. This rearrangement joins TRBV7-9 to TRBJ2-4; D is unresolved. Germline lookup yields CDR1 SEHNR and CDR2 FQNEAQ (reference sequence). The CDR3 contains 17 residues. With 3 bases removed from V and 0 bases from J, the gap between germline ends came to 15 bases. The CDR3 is CASSFIGEALAKNIQYF. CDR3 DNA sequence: TGTGCCAGCAGCTTCATCGGAGAGGCCCTAGCCAAAAACATTCAGTACTTC.

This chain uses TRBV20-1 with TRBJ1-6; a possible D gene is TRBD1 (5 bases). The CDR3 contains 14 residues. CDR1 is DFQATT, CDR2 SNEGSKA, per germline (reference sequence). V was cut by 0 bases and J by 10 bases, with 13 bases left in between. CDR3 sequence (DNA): TGCAGTGCTAGAGATGGCAGGGAAGCCTCACCCCTCCACTTT. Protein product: CSARDGREASPLHF.